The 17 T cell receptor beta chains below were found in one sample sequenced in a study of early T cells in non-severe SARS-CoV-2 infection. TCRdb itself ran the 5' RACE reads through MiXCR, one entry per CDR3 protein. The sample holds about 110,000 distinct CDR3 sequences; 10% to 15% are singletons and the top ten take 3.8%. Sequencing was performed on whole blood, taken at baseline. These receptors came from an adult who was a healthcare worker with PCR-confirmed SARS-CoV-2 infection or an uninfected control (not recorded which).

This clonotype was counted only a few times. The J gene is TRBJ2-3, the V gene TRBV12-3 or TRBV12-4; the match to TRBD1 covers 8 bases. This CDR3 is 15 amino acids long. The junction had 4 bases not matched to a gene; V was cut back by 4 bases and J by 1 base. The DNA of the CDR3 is TGTGCCAGCAGTTGGCCGGGACAGGGCACAGATACGCAGTATTTT. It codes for CASSWPGQGTDTQYF.

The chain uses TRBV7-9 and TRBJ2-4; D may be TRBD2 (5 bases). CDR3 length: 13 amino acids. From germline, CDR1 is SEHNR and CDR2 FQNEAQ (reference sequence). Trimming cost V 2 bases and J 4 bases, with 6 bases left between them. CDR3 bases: TGTGCCAGCAGCTTACCGGGAAAAAACATTCAGTACTTC. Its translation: CASSLPGKNIQYF.

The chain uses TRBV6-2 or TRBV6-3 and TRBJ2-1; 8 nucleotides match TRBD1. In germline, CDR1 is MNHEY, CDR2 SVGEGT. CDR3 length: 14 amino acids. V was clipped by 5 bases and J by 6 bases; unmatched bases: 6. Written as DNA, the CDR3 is TGTGCCAGCAGTCCAGGGGGCGAAAGCAATGAGCAGTTCTTC. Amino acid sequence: CASSPGGESNEQFF.

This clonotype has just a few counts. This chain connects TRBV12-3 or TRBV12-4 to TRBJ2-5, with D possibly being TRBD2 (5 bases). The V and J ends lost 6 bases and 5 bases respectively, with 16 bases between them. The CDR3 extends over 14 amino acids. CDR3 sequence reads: CASSIQRRRETQYF. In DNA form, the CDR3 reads TGTGCCAGCAGCATTCAGAGGAGGCGCGAGACCCAGTACTTC.

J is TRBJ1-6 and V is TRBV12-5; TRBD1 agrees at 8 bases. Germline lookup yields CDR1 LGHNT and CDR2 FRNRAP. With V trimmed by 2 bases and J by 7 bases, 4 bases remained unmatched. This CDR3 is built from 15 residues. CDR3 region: CASGLTGGGNSPLHF. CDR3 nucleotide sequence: TGTGCTAGTGGTTTGACAGGGGGAGGCAATTCACCCCTCCACTTT.

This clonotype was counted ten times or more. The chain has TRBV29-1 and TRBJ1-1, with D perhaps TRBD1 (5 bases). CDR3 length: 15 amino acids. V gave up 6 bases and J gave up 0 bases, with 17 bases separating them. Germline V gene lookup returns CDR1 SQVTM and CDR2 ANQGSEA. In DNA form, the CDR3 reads TGCAGCGTCAAACTCAGGGTGGCCGTGAACACTGAAGCTTTCTTT. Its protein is CSVKLRVAVNTEAFF.

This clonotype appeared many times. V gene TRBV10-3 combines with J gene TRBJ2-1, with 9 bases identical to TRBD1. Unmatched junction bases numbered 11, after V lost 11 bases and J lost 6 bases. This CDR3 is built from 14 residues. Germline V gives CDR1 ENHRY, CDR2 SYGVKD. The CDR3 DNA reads TGTGCCGTGCAGACCGGGACAGGGATCAATGAGCAGTTCTTC. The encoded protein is CAVQTGTGINEQFF.

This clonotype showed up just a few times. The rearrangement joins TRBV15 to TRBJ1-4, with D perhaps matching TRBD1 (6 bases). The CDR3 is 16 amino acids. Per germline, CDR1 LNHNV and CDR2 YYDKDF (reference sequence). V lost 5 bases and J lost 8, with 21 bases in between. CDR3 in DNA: TGTGCCACCAGCCTTTCTGCGTCACAGGGAATAGAAAAACTGTTTTTT. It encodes CATSLSASQGIEKLFF. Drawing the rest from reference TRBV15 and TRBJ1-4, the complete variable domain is DAMVIQNPRYQVTQFGKPVTLSCSQTLNHNVMYWYQQKSSQAPKLLFHYYDKDFNNEADTPDNFQSRRPNTSFCFLDIRSPGLGDTAMYLCATSLSASQGIEKLFFGSGTQLSVL.

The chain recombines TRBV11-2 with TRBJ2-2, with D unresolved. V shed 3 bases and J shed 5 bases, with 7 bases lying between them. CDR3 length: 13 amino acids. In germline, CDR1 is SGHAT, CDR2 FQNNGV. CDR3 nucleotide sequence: TGTGCCAGCAGCTTCAGACCTACCGGGGAGCTGTTTTTT. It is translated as CASSFRPTGELFF.

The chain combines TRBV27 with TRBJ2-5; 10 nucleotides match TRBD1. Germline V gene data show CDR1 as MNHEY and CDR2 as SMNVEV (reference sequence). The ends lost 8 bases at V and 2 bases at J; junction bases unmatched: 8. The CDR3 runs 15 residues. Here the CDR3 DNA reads TGTGCCAGCGCCGACAGGGGGCTGGGGCAAGAGACCCAGTACTTC. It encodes CASADRGLGQETQYF.

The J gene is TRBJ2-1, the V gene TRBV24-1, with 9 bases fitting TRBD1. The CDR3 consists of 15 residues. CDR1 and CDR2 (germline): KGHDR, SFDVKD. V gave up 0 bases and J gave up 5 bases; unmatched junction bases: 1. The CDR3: CATSDLGTGNNEQFF. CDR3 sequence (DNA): TGTGCCACCAGTGATTTGGGGACAGGGAACAATGAGCAGTTCTTC.

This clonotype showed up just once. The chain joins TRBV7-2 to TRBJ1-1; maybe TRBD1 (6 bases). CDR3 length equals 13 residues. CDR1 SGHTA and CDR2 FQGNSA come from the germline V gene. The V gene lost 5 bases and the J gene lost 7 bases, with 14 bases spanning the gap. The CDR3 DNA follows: TGTGCCAGCAGCCCCAGGGAGGGGGGTGAAGCTTTCTTT. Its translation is CASSPREGGEAFF.

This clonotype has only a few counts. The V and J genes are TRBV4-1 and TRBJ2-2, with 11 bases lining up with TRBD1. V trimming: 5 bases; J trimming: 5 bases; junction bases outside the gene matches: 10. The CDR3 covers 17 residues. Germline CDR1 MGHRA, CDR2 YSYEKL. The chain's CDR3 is CASSSPSDRGLTGELFF. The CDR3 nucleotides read TGCGCCAGCAGCTCTCCGTCGGACAGGGGGCTTACCGGGGAGCTGTTTTTT.

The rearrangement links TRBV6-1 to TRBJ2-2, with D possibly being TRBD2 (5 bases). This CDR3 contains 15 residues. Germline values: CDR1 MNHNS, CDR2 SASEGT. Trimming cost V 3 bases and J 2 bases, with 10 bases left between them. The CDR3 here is CASSEPGSNTGELFF. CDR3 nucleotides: TGTGCCAGCAGTGAGCCGGGGAGCAACACCGGGGAGCTGTTTTTT.

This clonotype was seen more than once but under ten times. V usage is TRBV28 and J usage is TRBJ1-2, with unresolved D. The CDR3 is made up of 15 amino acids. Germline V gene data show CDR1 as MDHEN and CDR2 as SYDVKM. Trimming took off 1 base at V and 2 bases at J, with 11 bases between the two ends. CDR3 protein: CASSLLAGLNYGYTF. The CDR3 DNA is TGTGCCAGCAGTTTATTGGCAGGCCTCAACTATGGCTACACCTTC.

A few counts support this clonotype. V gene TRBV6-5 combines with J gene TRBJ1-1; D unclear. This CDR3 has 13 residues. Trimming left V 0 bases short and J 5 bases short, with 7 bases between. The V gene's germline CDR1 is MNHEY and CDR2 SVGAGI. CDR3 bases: TGTGCCAGCAGTTACTCTAGACGGACTGAAGCTTTCTTT. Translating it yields CASSYSRRTEAFF.

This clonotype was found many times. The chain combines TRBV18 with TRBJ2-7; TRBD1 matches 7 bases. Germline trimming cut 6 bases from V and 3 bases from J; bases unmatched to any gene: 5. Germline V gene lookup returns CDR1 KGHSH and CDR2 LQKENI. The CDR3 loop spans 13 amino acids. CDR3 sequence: CASSRQGGYEQYF. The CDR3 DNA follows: TGTGCCAGCTCGCGACAGGGCGGCTACGAGCAGTACTTC. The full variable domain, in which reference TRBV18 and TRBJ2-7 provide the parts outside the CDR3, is NAGVMQNPRHLVRRRGQEARLRCSPMKGHSHVYWYRQLPEEGLKFMVYLQKENIIDESGMPKERFSAEFPKEGPSILRIQQVVRGDSAAYFCASSRQGGYEQYFGPGTRLTVT.